The 14 T cell receptor beta chains in this list originate from one sample, sequenced in a study. TCRdb reprocessed the 5' RACE reads with MiXCR, giving one entry per CDR3 protein. The repertoire holds under 45,000 distinct CDR3 sequences, with about 30% as singletons. Sequencing was carried out using tumor-infiltrating memory CD4+ T cells sorted from the breast tumor. Noted subset: memory CD4+ T cells, CD4+CD45RO+CD25-. The receptors were gathered from a female donor with breast cancer.

With regard to this clonotype: Since a much larger clone is just one base distant, this may be a read error. The V gene is TRBV5-1, the J gene TRBJ2-7; no clear D. Germline V gene lookup returns CDR1 SGHRS and CDR2 YFSETQ. This CDR3 has 13 amino acids. The CDR3, as DNA: TGCGCCAGCGGCTTGACGGGTAACTACGAGCAGTACTTC. Translation gives CASGLTGNYEQYF.

J is TRBJ2-3 and V is TRBV12-3 or TRBV12-4, with 13 bases identical to TRBD2. The trim removed 4 bases at V and 6 bases at J, leaving 7 bases unmatched. CDR3 length: 16 residues. CDR3 in DNA: TGTGCCAGCAGTTGGACTAGCGGGAGTCGTGCGGATACGCAGTATTTT. This codes for CASSWTSGSRADTQYF.

The chain couples TRBV7-2 to TRBJ2-5; a weak D match, TRBD2 (5 bases). V gave up 5 bases and J gave up 0 bases, with 10 bases separating them. The CDR3 contains 14 residues. Germline CDR1 SGHTA, CDR2 FQGNSA. CDR3 sequence (DNA): TGTGCCAGCAGCCGGAGCGGACACCAAGAGACCCAGTACTTC. Encoded protein: CASSRSGHQETQYF. The full variable domain, rest sourced from reference TRBV7-2 and TRBJ2-5, is GAGVSQSPSNKVTEKGKDVELRCDPISGHTALYWYRQSLGQGLEFLIYFQGNSAPDKSGLPSDRFSAERTGGSVSTLTIQRTQQEDSAVYLCASSRSGHQETQYFGPGTRLLVL.

This clonotype occurred a few times. The chain combines TRBV28 with TRBJ2-4, with D possibly matching TRBD2 (6 bases). The V gene's germline CDR1 is MDHEN and CDR2 SYDVKM. This CDR3 comprises 17 residues. Deletions cut 3 bases from V and 3 bases from J, with 18 bases between. In DNA form, the CDR3 reads TGTGCCAGCAGTTTTGGCCCCGGGTGGAGGGGCAAAAACATTCAGTACTTC. Residues: CASSFGPGWRGKNIQYF.

Of note for this clonotype: The CDR3 ends on some other residue instead of the conserved phenylalanine or tryptophan, so this is likely a read error. The chain links TRBV5-5 to TRBJ1-6; D is perhaps TRBD1 (6 bases). Germline V CDR1 and CDR2: SGHKS, YYEKEE (reference sequence). The CDR3 totals 15 residues. V dropped 3 bases and J dropped 7 bases, with 14 bases sitting between them. In DNA form, the CDR3 reads TGTGCCAGCAGCTCTTACAGGGAAAGCAATTCACCCCTCCACTCT. As protein: CASSSYRESNSPLHS.

This clonotype was counted only a few times. The J gene is TRBJ2-7, the V gene TRBV6-2 or TRBV6-3; 8 nucleotides align to TRBD1. J was trimmed by 4 bases and V by 4 bases; bases with no gene match: 9. There are 15 residues in the CDR3. Germline CDR1 and CDR2: MNHEY and SVGEGT. The CDR3 DNA reads TGTGCCAGCAGTTTGGAACCGGACAGGGCTTACGAGCAGTACTTC. Its protein is CASSLEPDRAYEQYF.

The chain carries TRBV12-3 or TRBV12-4 and TRBJ1-1; D not resolved. Trimming removed 4 bases from V and 6 bases from J, with 9 bases in between. The CDR3 runs 12 residues. The CDR3, as DNA: TGTGCCAGCAGTTACAACAATCCTGAAGCTTTCTTT. Amino acids: CASSYNNPEAFF.

This clonotype appeared a few times. The chain links TRBV21-1 to TRBJ2-7; the table names TRBD1, a call not compared with the DNA. TRBV21-1 is a pseudogene. This CDR3 has 15 residues. The CDR3 coding sequence is TGTGCCAGCAGCAACGACAGGGACGAAATCTACGAGCAGTACTTC. The encoded protein is CASSNDRDEIYEQYF.

To note about this clonotype: This is likely a read error, given that the CDR3 carries no conserved phenylalanine or tryptophan at its end. V gene TRBV4-1 combines with J gene TRBJ1-1; D is unresolved. Germline CDR1 and CDR2: MGHRA and YSYEKL. Trimming cost V 8 bases and J 5 bases, with 18 bases left between them. The CDR3 is made up of 14 amino acids. DNA of the CDR3: TGCGCCAGCCGACTGAGAGTCCTGGGGACTGAAGCTTTCTAT. Translation gives CASRLRVLGTEAFY.

This clonotype was observed once. The genes are TRBV20-1 and TRBJ2-3, with TRBD2 matching 12 bases. This CDR3 comprises 16 residues. With 5 bases clipped from V and 1 base from J, the junction kept 7 bases outside the gene matches. The germline V gene encodes CDR1 DFQATT and CDR2 SNEGSKA (reference sequence). CDR3 residues: CSALTSGGIGTDTQYF. The CDR3 nucleotides read TGCAGTGCTCTCACTAGCGGGGGGATTGGCACAGATACGCAGTATTTT.

This clonotype was seen only a few times. This chain joins TRBV12-3 or TRBV12-4 and TRBJ1-3; D gene ambiguous. V was pared by 1 base and J by 5 bases, with 6 bases between. The CDR3 loop spans 13 amino acids. The DNA for the CDR3 is TGTGCCAGCAGTTTAGAAAGGCGAAACACCATATATTTT. It yields the protein CASSLERRNTIYF.

This clonotype was observed a handful of times. This chain joins TRBV28 and TRBJ1-5; D remains ambiguous. The V gene lost 5 bases and the J gene lost 0 bases, with 8 bases spanning the gap. CDR1 MDHEN and CDR2 SYDVKM come from the germline V gene. The CDR3 is made up of 14 amino acids. The CDR3 region is CASSLGSSNQPQHF. In DNA, the CDR3 is TGTGCCAGCAGTCTGGGGAGTAGCAATCAGCCCCAGCATTTT.

This clonotype was seen more than once but under ten times. The rearrangement joins TRBV28 to TRBJ2-5, with 12 nucleotides matching TRBD2. CDR1 and CDR2 (germline): MDHEN, SYDVKM. The CDR3 runs to 16 residues. After removal of 5 bases from V and 3 bases from J, the junction contained 7 bases not matched to a gene. This CDR3 reads CASSRGTSGLKETQYF. The CDR3 nucleotides are TGTGCCAGCAGTCGGGGGACTAGCGGGTTGAAAGAGACCCAGTACTTC.

The sample holds many counts of this clonotype. The V gene is TRBV6-2 or TRBV6-3, the J gene TRBJ2-1, with D perhaps matching TRBD1 (6 bases). Trimming took off 2 bases at V and 0 bases at J, with 14 bases between the two ends. Germline V gene data show CDR1 as MNHEY and CDR2 as SVGEGT. This CDR3 contains 17 residues. For the CDR3, the DNA is TGTGCCAGCAGTTACCCCACAGGGCGAAGCTCCTACAATGAGCAGTTCTTC. Encoded protein: CASSYPTGRSSYNEQFF.